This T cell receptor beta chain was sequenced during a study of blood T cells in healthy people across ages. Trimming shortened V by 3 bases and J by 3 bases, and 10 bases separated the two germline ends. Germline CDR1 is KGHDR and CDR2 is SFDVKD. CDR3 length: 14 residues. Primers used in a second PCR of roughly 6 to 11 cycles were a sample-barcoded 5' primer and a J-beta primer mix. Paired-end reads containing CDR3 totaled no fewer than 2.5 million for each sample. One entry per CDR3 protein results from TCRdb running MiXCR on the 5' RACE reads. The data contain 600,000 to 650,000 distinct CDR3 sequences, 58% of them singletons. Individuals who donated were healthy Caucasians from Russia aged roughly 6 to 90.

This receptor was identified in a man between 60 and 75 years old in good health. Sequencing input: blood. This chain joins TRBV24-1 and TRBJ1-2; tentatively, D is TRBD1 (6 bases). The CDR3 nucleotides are TGTGCCACCAGTGATGCTACAGGGTACTATGGCTACACCTTC. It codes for CATSDATGYYGYTF.